This TCR beta chain was observed in a study of OX40 agonist ivuxolimab in advanced cancers. After removal of 6 bases from V and 3 bases from J, the junction contained 7 bases not matched to a gene. This CDR3 contains 14 residues. Germline CDR1 and CDR2: ENHRY and SYGVKD. Sequencing used immunoSEQ multiplex PCR; TCRdb keeps in-frame clones, though not all of them. The data show roughly 48,000 clones, approximately 85% seen once. The specimen was CD4+ or CD8+ T cells sorted from blood, collected in a trial of the OX40 agonist ivuxolimab. The TCR comes from an adult with an advanced solid tumor such as melanoma, head and neck, liver or kidney cancer. V usage is TRBV10-3 and J usage is TRBJ2-5, with 7 bases lining up with TRBD1. The CDR3 bases are TGTGCCATCAGGGGGGACAGACCCGAAGAGACCCAGTACTTC. It is translated as CAIRGDRPEETQYF.